This T cell receptor beta chain was recorded in a study of blood T cells in healthy people across ages. Total RNA was extracted at no less than 5 micrograms per sample. The authors ran a second PCR of about 6 to 11 cycles using a sample-barcoded 5' primer and a J-beta primer mix. Each CDR3 protein gets one entry after TCRdb re-called the 5' RACE reads with MiXCR. The profile shows some 750,000 distinct CDR3 sequences, 22% of them singletons. The receptor's source is a man between 65 and 80 years old in good health. The sequenced sample consisted of blood.

The CDR3 coding sequence is TGTGCCAGCAGCTTAGCTACCTGGGGGAGGGCAGGTTTTAACACTGAAGCTTTCTTT. Amino acids: CASSLATWGRAGFNTEAFF. This chain links TRBV7-6 with TRBJ1-1; D perhaps matches TRBD1 (5 bases). V lost 0 bases and J lost 2, with 22 bases in between. This CDR3 comprises 19 residues. In germline, CDR1 is SGHVS, CDR2 FNYEAQ.